Listed below are T cell receptor beta chains from one sample, sequenced in a study of T cells in Graves' hyperthyroidism and ophthalmopathy. TCRdb called the multiplex PCR reads again in MiXCR, with one record for every CDR3 protein. The sample has some 400,000 distinct CDR3 sequences; roughly 14% are singletons. Source material: blood. All receptors derive from a man aged 25 to 40 with Graves' hyperthyroidism that later progressed to Graves' ophthalmopathy. Each CDR3 is given with its conserved first and last residue. The D gene is left open where the match is weak. A clone size is listed for some rows: how often the clone was seen (once, few, many), or a class if it is expanded.

d_call	v_call	j_call	clone_size	cdr3_nt	cdr3_aa
TRBD2	TRBV7-3	TRBJ2-1	.	TGTGCCAGCAGCTTACCCATCAGCGGGGTTAATGAGCAGTTCTTC	CASSLPISGVNEQFF
TRBD1	TRBV2	TRBJ1-2	many	TGTGCCAGCAGTGAAGAAGACAGGGTCTTCGGCTACACCTTC	CASSEEDRVFGYTF
.	TRBV6-1	TRBJ2-7	few	TGTGCCAGCGGGGGCAAGTTTTCCTACGAGCAGTACTTC	CASGGKFSYEQYF
.	TRBV30	TRBJ1-6	.	TGTGCCTGGAGTTTAGGCGGAGGTAATTCACCCCTCCACTTT	CAWSLGGGNSPLHF
TRBD1	TRBV20-1	TRBJ2-7	many	TGCAGTGCTGTCGGACAGGGCTACGAGCAGTACTTC	CSAVGQGYEQYF
.	TRBV5-1	TRBJ2-7	many	TGCGCCAGCAGCTTGGCGGCGGTATCCTACGAGCAGTACTTC	CASSLAAVSYEQYF
.	TRBV20-1	TRBJ1-1	many	TGCAGTGCTACCGGGACTGGCAACACTGAAGCTTTCTTT	CSATGTGNTEAFF
TRBD2	TRBV18	TRBJ2-1	.	TGTGCCAGCTCACCACTTGAAGTAGCGGGGACTGAGCAGTTCTTC	CASSPLEVAGTEQFF
.	TRBV7-8	TRBJ2-5	.	TGTGCCAGCAGCTTCCAGGGAGTCGAGACCCAGTACTTC	CASSFQGVETQYF
.	TRBV5-1	TRBJ2-1	few	TGCGCCAGCAGCTTGGCTGCGGGGGCAGCGTACAATGAGCAGTTCTTC	CASSLAAGAAYNEQFF